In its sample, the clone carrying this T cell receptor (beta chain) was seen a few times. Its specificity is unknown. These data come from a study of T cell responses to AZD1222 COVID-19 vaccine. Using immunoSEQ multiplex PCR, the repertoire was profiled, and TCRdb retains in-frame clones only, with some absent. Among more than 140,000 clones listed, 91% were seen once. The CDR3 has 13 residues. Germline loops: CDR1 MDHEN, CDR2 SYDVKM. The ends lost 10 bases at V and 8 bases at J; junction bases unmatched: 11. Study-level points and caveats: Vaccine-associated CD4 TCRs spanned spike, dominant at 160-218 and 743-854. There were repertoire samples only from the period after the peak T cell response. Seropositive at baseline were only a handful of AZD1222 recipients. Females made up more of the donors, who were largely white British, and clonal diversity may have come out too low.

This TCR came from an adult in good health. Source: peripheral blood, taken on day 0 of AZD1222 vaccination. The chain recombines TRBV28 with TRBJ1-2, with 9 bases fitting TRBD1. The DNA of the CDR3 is TGTGCCACGATCCCGGGACAGGGTTACGGCTACACCTTC. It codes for CATIPGQGYGYTF.